Listed here are 20 T cell receptor beta chains from one sample, sequenced in a study of blood T cells in healthy people across ages. Primers used in a second PCR of roughly 6 to 11 cycles were a sample-barcoded 5' primer and a J-beta primer mix. Via MiXCR, TCRdb re-called the 5' RACE reads, giving one row per CDR3 protein. The profile shows over a million distinct CDR3 sequences, 35% to 45% of them singletons. Material for sequencing was blood. Receptor source: a woman aged 18-30 years in good health.

In DNA form, the CDR3 reads TGTGCCAGCGGGAACTTTAATGAGCAGTACTTC. Encoded protein: CASGNFNEQYF. The genes are TRBV12-3 or TRBV12-4 and TRBJ2-7, with D uncertain. Trimming cost V 8 bases and J 7 bases, with 12 bases left between them. This CDR3 has 11 residues.

J is TRBJ1-1 and V is TRBV29-1; D remains ambiguous. The CDR3 sequence is 11 residues long. Looked up from germline, CDR1 is SQVTM and CDR2 is ANQGSEA. Trimming pared 5 bases from V and 5 bases from J, leaving 9 bases between. This CDR3 reads CSVSRGTEAFF. The CDR3 DNA follows: TGCAGCGTTTCCCGAGGGACTGAAGCTTTCTTT.

This clonotype was counted a few times. V gene TRBV24-1 combines with J gene TRBJ2-7; D is perhaps TRBD1 (6 bases). CDR3 length: 12 residues. Germline-derived CDR1 and CDR2 are KGHDR and SFDVKD. V lost 6 bases and J 5 bases, leaving 10 bases between the germline ends. CDR3 coding DNA: TGTGCCACCAGTCAGGGGATCAACGAGCAGTACTTC. Its translation is CATSQGINEQYF.

The chain links TRBV20-1 to TRBJ1-5; a possible D gene is TRBD1 (6 bases). Between the trimmed V and J ends, which lost 5 bases and 3 bases, there was a span of 17 bases. Germline assignment: CDR1 DFQATT and CDR2 SNEGSKA (reference sequence). The CDR3 length is 15 residues. CDR3 in DNA: TGCAGTGCTCGCCTCAGGGGATTAGCCAATCAGCCCCAGCATTTT. Its protein product is CSARLRGLANQPQHF.

The chain carries TRBV20-1 and TRBJ1-2; D remains unclear. The CDR3 contains 13 residues. Germline V gene sequence: CDR1 DFQATT, CDR2 SNEGSKA (reference sequence). V was clipped by 3 bases and J by 6 bases, with 14 bases between them. CDR3 sequence (DNA): TGCAGTGCTAGTCGCTCGACTAGGAATGGCTACACCTTC. It yields the protein CSASRSTRNGYTF.

This chain links TRBV29-1 with TRBJ1-4; 11 bases line up with TRBD1. The V gene end was trimmed by 4 bases and the J gene end by 8 bases; junction bases not matched to a gene: 6. The V gene's germline CDR1 is SQVTM and CDR2 ANQGSEA. This CDR3 has 14 residues. The DNA of the CDR3 is TGCAGCGTTGGGACAGGGGGCGCGGTAGAAAAACTGTTTTTT. Translated, it gives CSVGTGGAVEKLFF.

This clonotype has more than one count but fewer than ten. The chain has TRBV2 and TRBJ2-7; D gene ambiguous. The CDR3 totals 14 residues. Germline V gene data show CDR1 as SNHLY and CDR2 as FYNNEI. With 7 bases removed from V and 6 bases from J, the gap between germline ends came to 19 bases. The CDR3 region is CASKYNPDGSEQYF. Here the CDR3 DNA reads TGTGCCAGCAAATATAACCCGGACGGCTCCGAGCAGTACTTC.

The gene calls are TRBV5-1 and TRBJ2-1, with D perhaps matching TRBD2 (6 bases). The V end lost 2 bases, the J end lost 1 base, and 10 bases lay between the germline ends. CDR1 is SGHRS and CDR2 is YFSETQ in the germline V gene. The CDR3 runs to 15 residues. The CDR3 loop is CASSLLEGSYNEQFF. DNA of the CDR3: TGCGCCAGCAGCTTACTGGAGGGTTCCTACAATGAGCAGTTCTTC.

For this clonotype: The germline gene is not matched at one end of the junction; a read error may be the cause. This chain uses TRBV6-5 with TRBJ2-5; 8 bases agree with TRBD1. The CDR3 extends over 14 amino acids. The V gene's germline CDR1 is MNHEY and CDR2 SVGAGI. CDR3 in DNA: TGTGCCAGCAGTTACTCGGGGACAGGAGAGGCCCAGTACTTC. It encodes CASSYSGTGEAQYF.

This chain connects TRBV9 to TRBJ2-7; 7 bases align to TRBD1. Germline CDR1 SGDLS, CDR2 YYNGEE. V lost 0 bases and J lost 2; bases outside the gene matches: 8. This CDR3 has 16 amino acids. The CDR3 DNA reads TGTGCCAGCAGCGTAGGGTATTGGGACAGACCCTACGAGCAGTACTTC. Translation gives CASSVGYWDRPYEQYF. Together with reference TRBV9 and TRBJ2-7, the CDR3 gives the full variable domain: DSGVTQTPKHLITATGQRVTLRCSPRSGDLSVYWYQQSLDQGLQFLIQYYNGEERAKGNILERFSAQQFPDLHSELNLSSLELGDSALYFCASSVGYWDRPYEQYFGPGTRLTVT.

Concerning this clonotype itself: A read error is possible here, since a much larger clone lies one base away. This chain links TRBV12-3 or TRBV12-4 with TRBJ2-1; 10 bases match TRBD1. There are 16 residues in the CDR3. CDR3 amino acids: CTSSPRTGGSYNEQFF. In nucleotides, the CDR3 is TGTACCAGCAGTCCCCGGACAGGGGGCTCCTACAATGAGCAGTTCTTC.

The chain carries TRBV28 and TRBJ2-1, with TRBD2 matching 8 bases. Germline values: CDR1 MDHEN, CDR2 SYDVKM. This CDR3 spans 21 amino acids. V trimming: 5 bases; J trimming: 3 bases; junction bases outside the gene matches: 24. The CDR3 spells CASSPQHRRGAGSGSYNEQFF. The CDR3 nucleotides read TGTGCCAGCAGTCCTCAGCATAGGAGGGGAGCCGGGAGCGGGAGCTACAATGAGCAGTTCTTC.

The CDR3 here is CSVETGSYGYTF. The CDR3 DNA reads TGCAGCGTTGAAACCGGGAGCTATGGCTACACCTTC. The chain is built from TRBV29-1 and TRBJ1-2; D remains unclear. Trimming stripped 2 bases from V and 4 bases from J, with 8 bases between. CDR3 length equals 12 residues. Germline CDR1 SQVTM, CDR2 ANQGSEA.

Concerning this clonotype: Mismatch with germline at one junction end may stem from a read error. The V and J genes are TRBV5-1 and TRBJ1-2; 7 bases agree with TRBD1. The CDR3 spans 13 residues. CDR1 and CDR2 from the germline V gene are SGHRS and YFSETQ. This CDR3 is CASNLDRNYGYTF. The CDR3 region has the DNA TGCGCCAGCAACTTGGACAGGAACTATGGCTACACCTTC.

This clonotype appeared a few times. The chain combines TRBV11-2 with TRBJ2-2; D remains unclear. The CDR3 is made up of 13 amino acids. V was trimmed by 1 base and J by 6 bases, leaving 6 bases between them. The germline gives CDR1 SGHAT, CDR2 FQNNGV. The CDR3 region has the DNA TGTGCCAGCAGCTTAGTTCCGGCCGGGGAGCTGTTTTTT. Amino acid sequence: CASSLVPAGELFF.

This clonotype has only a few counts. V and J are TRBV6-5 and TRBJ1-2; D is possibly TRBD1 (5 bases). V was pared by 2 bases and J by 5 bases, with 15 bases between. The length of the CDR3 is 15 residues. Germline V gene lookup returns CDR1 MNHEY and CDR2 SVGAGI. In DNA, the CDR3 is TGTGCCAGCAGTTACAATCAGGGCACGAAGTATGGCTACACCTTC. Its translation: CASSYNQGTKYGYTF.

A few counts support this clonotype. The chain employs TRBV5-1 and TRBJ2-1, with 14 bases identical to TRBD2. CDR3 length: 16 amino acids. V lost 4 bases, J lost 5 bases, and 5 bases stayed unmatched. Germline CDR1 SGHRS, CDR2 YFSETQ. In DNA form, the CDR3 reads TGCGCCAGCAGCAGGGGGGGACTAGCGGGGGACAATGAGCAGTTCTTC. This codes for CASSRGGLAGDNEQFF.

This clonotype was seen a few times. The junction and the germline gene differ at one end; a read error may be behind it. The chain has TRBV7-2 and TRBJ2-3, with 7 bases aligning to TRBD2. The CDR3 contains 16 residues. The germline V gene encodes CDR1 SGHTA and CDR2 FQGNSA. CDR3 DNA: TGCGCCAGCAGCCAAGGGCTAGCGGCGGGCACAGATACGCAGTATTTT. Protein sequence: CASSQGLAAGTDTQYF.

In this sample, this clonotype turned up a few times. The chain combines TRBV15 with TRBJ2-5; 10 nucleotides agree with TRBD2. The J call may be faulty, since TRBJ2-7 better matches the DNA end. This CDR3 is 15 amino acids long. Germline V CDR1 and CDR2: LNHNV, YYDKDF (reference sequence). The CDR3 loop reads CATSREPSGSYEQYF. The CDR3 DNA reads as TGTGCCACCAGCAGGGAACCTAGCGGGAGCTACGAGCAGTACTTC.

This clonotype turned up a few times. The J gene is TRBJ2-1, the V gene TRBV30; maybe TRBD2 (6 bases). The CDR3 consists of 12 residues. Germline values: CDR1 GTSNPN, CDR2 SVGIG (reference sequence). The ends were cut back, 4 bases at V and 4 bases at J, with 8 bases in the middle. The CDR3 is CAWTSEYNEQFF. The DNA of the CDR3 is TGTGCCTGGACTAGCGAGTACAATGAGCAGTTCTTC. Together with reference TRBV30 and TRBJ2-1, the CDR3 gives the full variable domain: SQTIHQWPATLVQPVGSPLSLECTVEGTSNPNLYWYRQAAGRGLQLLFYSVGIGQISSEVPQNLSASRPQDRQFILSSKKLLLSDSGFYLCAWTSEYNEQFFGPGTRLTVL.